One T cell receptor (beta chain) is described in this entry. As yet, its antigen is unknown. This specimen comes from a study of cytomegalovirus exposure and HLA in healthy donors. The PCR was carried out with 60 Vbeta primers and 13 Jbeta primers. The repertoire was sequenced with immunoSEQ multiplex PCR; TCRdb's copy has only in-frame clones and lacks some. The sample is made up of 100,000 to 150,000 clones, and the top ten hold less than 2% of it. General observations from the study: In a later analysis, TCR beta V- and J-gene trimming was associated with a missense DCLRE1C variant.

Sequencing input: PBMCs. The TCR sequence derives from a woman aged 40 to 49 in good health and CMV-seronegative.

The CDR3 nucleotides are TGTGCCAGCAGTTTGACAGCTTTCGACACTGAAGCTTTCTTT. As protein: CASSLTAFDTEAFF. The chain combines TRBV27 with TRBJ1-1, with TRBD1 as a possible D gene (5 bases). Germline V gene data show CDR1 as MNHEY and CDR2 as SMNVEV (reference sequence). V was cut by 3 bases and J by 3 bases, with 11 bases left in between. The CDR3 covers 14 residues.